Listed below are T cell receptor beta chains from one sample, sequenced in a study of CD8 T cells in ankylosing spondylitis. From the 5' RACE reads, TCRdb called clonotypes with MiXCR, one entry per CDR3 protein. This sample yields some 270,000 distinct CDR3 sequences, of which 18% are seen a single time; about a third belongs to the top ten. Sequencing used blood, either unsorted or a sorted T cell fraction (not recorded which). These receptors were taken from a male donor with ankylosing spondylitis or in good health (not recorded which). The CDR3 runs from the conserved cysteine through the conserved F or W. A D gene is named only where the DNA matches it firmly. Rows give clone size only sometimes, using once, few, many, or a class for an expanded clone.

cdr3_aa: CASSQVGNTEAFF
cdr3_nt: TGCGCCAGCAGCCAAGTAGGGAACACTGAAGCTTTCTTT
d_call: -
clone_size: -
v_call: TRBV4-1
j_call: TRBJ1-1

cdr3_aa: CASSQGTNSGNTIYF
cdr3_nt: TGCGCCAGCAGCCAAGGGACAAACTCTGGAAACACCATATATTTT
d_call: -
clone_size: -
v_call: TRBV4-1
j_call: TRBJ1-3

cdr3_aa: CSATRGTSGRARSPEQFF
cdr3_nt: TGCAGTGCAACTCGAGGGACTAGCGGGAGGGCCCGGTCCCCTGAGCAGTTCTTC
d_call: TRBD2
clone_size: few
v_call: TRBV20-1
j_call: TRBJ2-1

cdr3_aa: CASSQEETGGSEEQFF
cdr3_nt: TGCGCCAGCAGCCAAGAGGAGACAGGGGGCTCGGAAGAGCAGTTCTTC
d_call: TRBD1
clone_size: few
v_call: TRBV4-1
j_call: TRBJ2-1

cdr3_aa: CASGFMGQGSYEQYF
cdr3_nt: TGTGCCAGCGGATTTATGGGTCAGGGCTCCTACGAGCAGTACTTC
d_call: -
clone_size: -
v_call: TRBV3-1
j_call: TRBJ2-7

cdr3_aa: CSVGRFGTPTNYGYTF
cdr3_nt: TGCAGCGTTGGCCGTTTTGGGACACCCACTAACTATGGCTACACCTTC
d_call: -
clone_size: -
v_call: TRBV29-1
j_call: TRBJ1-2

cdr3_aa: CASSKRLAGGETQYF
cdr3_nt: TGTGCCAGTAGTAAACGACTAGCGGGAGGAGAGACCCAGTACTTC
d_call: TRBD2
clone_size: few
v_call: TRBV19
j_call: TRBJ2-5

cdr3_aa: CARGSSYNEQFF
cdr3_nt: TGTGCCAGGGGGAGCTCCTACAATGAGCAGTTCTTC
d_call: -
clone_size: -
v_call: TRBV9
j_call: TRBJ2-1

cdr3_aa: CSARNRDPFSYEQYF
cdr3_nt: TGCAGTGCTAGAAACCGGGACCCCTTCTCCTACGAGCAGTACTTC
d_call: -
clone_size: few
v_call: TRBV20-1
j_call: TRBJ2-7

cdr3_aa: CSAGSGSEADTQYF
cdr3_nt: TGCAGTGCTGGAAGCGGGAGTGAAGCAGATACGCAGTATTTT
d_call: TRBD2
clone_size: -
v_call: TRBV20-1
j_call: TRBJ2-3

cdr3_aa: CASSEGQGRNEQYF
cdr3_nt: TGCGCCAGCAGCGAGGGACAGGGGAGAAACGAGCAGTACTTC
d_call: TRBD1
clone_size: -
v_call: TRBV4-3
j_call: TRBJ2-7

cdr3_aa: CASSLAGSGTGELFF
cdr3_nt: TGTGCCAGCAGTTTGGCAGGTTCGGGCACCGGGGAGCTGTTTTTT
d_call: -
clone_size: many
v_call: TRBV12-3/TRBV12-4
j_call: TRBJ2-2

cdr3_aa: CASSLVGTTIEGTQYF
cdr3_nt: TGTGCCAGCAGCTTAGTGGGGACTACTATCGAGGGGACCCAGTACTTC
d_call: TRBD2
clone_size: -
v_call: TRBV7-9
j_call: TRBJ2-5

cdr3_aa: CASSLAGGRGDEQFF
cdr3_nt: TGTGCCAGCAGCTTGGCCGGGGGTCGCGGTGATGAGCAGTTCTTC
d_call: -
clone_size: -
v_call: TRBV5-6
j_call: TRBJ2-1

cdr3_aa: CASSWTTGLAGDSSYNEQFF
cdr3_nt: TGTGCCAGCAGTTGGACGACGGGACTAGCGGGAGATAGCTCCTACAATGAGCAGTTCTTC
d_call: TRBD2
clone_size: few
v_call: TRBV28
j_call: TRBJ2-1

cdr3_aa: CASSSGTSGSLETQYF
cdr3_nt: TGTGCCAGCAGCTCCGGGACTAGCGGGAGTTTGGAGACCCAGTACTTC
d_call: TRBD2
clone_size: few
v_call: TRBV11-2
j_call: TRBJ2-5

cdr3_aa: CASSILPSGEQFF
cdr3_nt: TGTGCCAGTAGTATCCTCCCTAGCGGGGAGCAGTTCTTC
d_call: TRBD2
clone_size: few
v_call: TRBV19
j_call: TRBJ2-1

cdr3_aa: CASREGETQYF
cdr3_nt: TGTGCCAGCAGAGAAGGGGAGACCCAGTACTTC
d_call: -
clone_size: few
v_call: TRBV6-2/TRBV6-3
j_call: TRBJ2-5

cdr3_aa: CASSTTRDRTGELFF
cdr3_nt: TGTGCCAGCAGCACAACCCGGGACAGGACCGGGGAGCTGTTTTTT
d_call: TRBD1
clone_size: few
v_call: TRBV7-9
j_call: TRBJ2-2

cdr3_aa: CASSQKSVHEQYF
cdr3_nt: TGTGCCAGCAGCCAGAAGAGTGTTCACGAGCAGTACTTC
d_call: -
clone_size: few
v_call: TRBV7-4
j_call: TRBJ2-7

cdr3_aa: CASSQDPSSSTDTQYF
cdr3_nt: TGCGCCAGCAGCCAAGATCCTAGCTCTAGCACAGATACGCAGTATTTT
d_call: -
clone_size: many
v_call: TRBV4-1
j_call: TRBJ2-3

cdr3_aa: CASSLDGSGVYNEQFF
cdr3_nt: TGCGCCAGCAGCTTGGACGGTAGCGGAGTGTACAATGAGCAGTTCTTC
d_call: -
clone_size: many
v_call: TRBV5-1
j_call: TRBJ2-1

cdr3_aa: CASSSGASYEQYF
cdr3_nt: TGTGCCAGCAGCTCGGGAGCTTCCTACGAGCAGTACTTC
d_call: -
clone_size: few
v_call: TRBV5-5
j_call: TRBJ2-7

cdr3_aa: CASSQGLGGDEQYF
cdr3_nt: TGCGCCAGCAGCCAAGGACTAGGCGGCGACGAGCAGTACTTC
d_call: -
clone_size: -
v_call: TRBV4-1
j_call: TRBJ2-7

cdr3_aa: CASSRQGPPETQYF
cdr3_nt: TGTGCCAGCAGCCGTCAGGGCCCTCCGGAGACCCAGTACTTC
d_call: -
clone_size: few
v_call: TRBV7-2
j_call: TRBJ2-5

cdr3_aa: CASSYSHLDRGSPGGRAEDTQYF
cdr3_nt: TGTGCCAGCAGTTACTCGCATCTGGACAGGGGGTCCCCAGGCGGGAGGGCCGAAGATACGCAGTATTTT
d_call: -
clone_size: -
v_call: TRBV6-2/TRBV6-3
j_call: TRBJ2-3

cdr3_aa: CASTRQYTGELFF
cdr3_nt: TGTGCCAGCACTCGACAATACACCGGGGAGCTGTTTTTT
d_call: -
clone_size: many
v_call: TRBV27
j_call: TRBJ2-2

cdr3_aa: CASSELVGSSYNEQFF
cdr3_nt: TGTGCCAGCAGTGAATTAGTTGGGAGCTCCTACAATGAGCAGTTCTTC
d_call: -
clone_size: many
v_call: TRBV25-1
j_call: TRBJ2-1

cdr3_aa: CASSSRNEKLFF
cdr3_nt: TGTGCCAGCAGTTCCAGGAATGAAAAACTGTTTTTT
d_call: -
clone_size: many
v_call: TRBV28
j_call: TRBJ1-4

cdr3_aa: CASSLANRVTDTQYF
cdr3_nt: TGTGCCAGCAGTTTAGCTAACAGGGTAACAGATACGCAGTATTTT
d_call: -
clone_size: few
v_call: TRBV12-3/TRBV12-4
j_call: TRBJ2-3

cdr3_aa: CASSQGGRAFSTDTQYF
cdr3_nt: TGCGCCAGCAGCCAAGGCGGGAGGGCCTTTAGCACAGATACGCAGTATTTT
d_call: TRBD2
clone_size: few
v_call: TRBV4-1
j_call: TRBJ2-3

cdr3_aa: CAIRDPLAGSYNEQFF
cdr3_nt: TGTGCCATCAGAGACCCTCTAGCGGGATCCTACAATGAGCAGTTCTTC
d_call: TRBD2
clone_size: -
v_call: TRBV10-3
j_call: TRBJ2-1

cdr3_aa: CASSVTGFDEQYF
cdr3_nt: TGTGCCAGCAGTGTGACAGGGTTTGACGAGCAGTACTTC
d_call: TRBD1
clone_size: -
v_call: TRBV27
j_call: TRBJ2-7

cdr3_aa: CASSGDREYEQYF
cdr3_nt: TGCGCCAGCAGTGGGGACAGGGAGTACGAGCAGTACTTC
d_call: TRBD1
clone_size: many
v_call: TRBV10-2
j_call: TRBJ2-7

cdr3_aa: CSVVIETEQFF
cdr3_nt: TGCAGCGTCGTTATTGAGACTGAGCAGTTCTTC
d_call: -
clone_size: few
v_call: TRBV29-1
j_call: TRBJ2-1

cdr3_aa: CASGLASGGEQFF
cdr3_nt: TGTGCTAGTGGTTTGGCCAGCGGGGGCGAGCAGTTCTTC
d_call: TRBD2
clone_size: few
v_call: TRBV12-5
j_call: TRBJ2-1

cdr3_aa: CASSLSSFYSNQPQHF
cdr3_nt: TGTGCCAGCAGTTTATCGTCCTTTTATAGCAATCAGCCCCAGCATTTT
d_call: -
clone_size: many
v_call: TRBV27
j_call: TRBJ1-5

cdr3_aa: CASSLGKTSVGKPITFAGELFF
cdr3_nt: TGTGCCAGCAGTTTGGGCAAGACCTCCGTCGGAAAACCCATCACTTTCGCCGGGGAGCTGTTTTTT
d_call: -
clone_size: -
v_call: TRBV12-3/TRBV12-4
j_call: TRBJ2-2

cdr3_aa: CASSPPPHKFTGELFF
cdr3_nt: TGTGCCAGCAGTCCCCCCCCCCACAAGTTCACCGGGGAGCTGTTTTTT
d_call: -
clone_size: -
v_call: TRBV27
j_call: TRBJ2-2

cdr3_aa: CSARDGPYEQYF
cdr3_nt: TGCAGCGCCCGGGACGGACCCTACGAGCAGTACTTC
d_call: -
clone_size: few
v_call: TRBV29-1
j_call: TRBJ2-7

cdr3_aa: CASSRTEPVSGELFF
cdr3_nt: TGTGCCAGCAGCCGGACCGAGCCCGTGTCCGGGGAGCTGTTTTTT
d_call: -
clone_size: -
v_call: TRBV3-1
j_call: TRBJ2-2

cdr3_aa: CASSFFISGTGELFF
cdr3_nt: TGTGCCAGCAGTTTTTTTATTAGCGGCACCGGGGAGCTGTTTTTT
d_call: -
clone_size: few
v_call: TRBV12-3/TRBV12-4
j_call: TRBJ2-2

cdr3_aa: CSARQAGGVYEQFF
cdr3_nt: TGCAGTGCTAGGCAAGCGGGAGGAGTATATGAGCAGTTCTTC
d_call: TRBD2
clone_size: few
v_call: TRBV20-1
j_call: TRBJ2-1